Each of the 3 T cell receptor beta chains below was sequenced from the same sample in a study of blood T cells in healthy people across ages. A J-beta primer mix and a sample-barcoded 5' primer were used in a second PCR of about 7 to 12 cycles. Using its own MiXCR run on the 5' RACE reads, TCRdb lists one record per CDR3 protein. The table shows roughly 1.9 million distinct CDR3 sequences, with about two fifths occurring only once. The specimen sequenced was blood. Source of these receptors: a human donor in good health.

The V and J genes are TRBV6-2 or TRBV6-3 and TRBJ2-5, with 7 bases identical to TRBD2. After removal of 2 bases from V and 5 bases from J, the junction contained 8 bases not matched to a gene. This CDR3 contains 15 residues. Germline V CDR1 and CDR2: MNHEY, SVGEGT. CDR3 DNA: TGTGCCAGCAGTTACGGCCGGGGGGATCGGGAGACCCAGTACTTC. As protein: CASSYGRGDRETQYF.

This clonotype has only a few counts. The chain has TRBV2 and TRBJ2-3; D unresolved. This CDR3 spans 13 amino acids. Germline V gene lookup returns CDR1 SNHLY and CDR2 FYNNEI. Deletions cut 8 bases from V and 0 bases from J, with 9 bases between. In DNA, the CDR3 is TGTGCCAGCTATCACCCTAGCACAGATACGCAGTATTTT. Translation gives CASYHPSTDTQYF.

The chain has TRBV12-3 or TRBV12-4 and TRBJ2-1; D call uncertain. The germline V and J ends were trimmed by 6 bases and 7 bases, with 16 bases remaining between them. CDR3 length: 14 amino acids. The CDR3 spells CASRAGRGGNEQFF. In nucleotides, the CDR3 is TGTGCCAGCAGGGCCGGCCGAGGTGGGAATGAGCAGTTCTTC.